The 4 T cell receptor beta chains given below trace back to one sample, sequenced in a study of patients and donors after allogeneic stem cell transplantation. Each CDR3 protein is one row after TCRdb ran MiXCR on the RT-PCR reads. This sample has about 230,000 distinct CDR3 sequences, with around an eighth found just once. Sequences were obtained from blood, either unsorted or a sorted T cell fraction (not recorded which). The source of these receptors is a human donor who was either an allogeneic HSCT recipient or a stem cell or donor lymphocyte infusion donor (not recorded which). It is not recorded whose cells these are; they may come from a transplant donor.

This clonotype has just one count. V usage is TRBV4-2 and J usage is TRBJ2-6; D gene uncertain. Per germline, CDR1 LGHNA and CDR2 YNFKEQ. V gave up 4 bases and J gave up 1 base, with 11 bases separating them. This CDR3 contains 16 residues. The DNA of the CDR3 is TGTGCCAGCAGCCTGACCCCGGCGTCTGGGGCCAACGTCCTGACTTTC. It codes for CASSLTPASGANVLTF.

This clonotype was counted ten times or more. The rearrangement uses TRBV20-1 and TRBJ1-2; D not certain. Trimming shortened V by 5 bases and J by 4 bases, and 8 bases separated the two germline ends. Per the germline V gene, CDR1 is DFQATT and CDR2 is SNEGSKA (reference sequence). CDR3 length: 11 amino acids. The CDR3 is CSAAKSYGYTF. The CDR3 coding sequence is TGCAGTGCTGCGAAGAGCTATGGCTACACCTTC.

The J gene is TRBJ1-6, the V gene TRBV25-1; D unclear. The V and J ends lost 2 bases and 8 bases respectively, with 7 bases between them. The CDR3 is made up of 13 amino acids. Germline V gene lookup returns CDR1 MGHDK and CDR2 SYGVNS. CDR3 sequence: CASSEHHDSPLHF. DNA of the CDR3: TGTGCCAGCAGTGAACATCACGATTCACCCCTCCACTTT.

V gene TRBV11-2 combines with J gene TRBJ2-7; 13 bases map to TRBD2. Germline CDR1 reads SGHAT; CDR2 reads FQNNGV. The CDR3 spans 16 residues. Losses at the gene ends were 5 bases for V and 3 bases for J; bases not matched to a gene: 7. The CDR3 sequence: CASSIRTSGSYYEQYF. The CDR3 DNA is TGTGCCAGCAGCATCAGGACTAGCGGGAGTTACTACGAGCAGTACTTC.